This is a list of T cell receptor beta chains from one sample in a study of Graves' ophthalmopathy and Graves' hyperthyroidism. TCRdb reprocessed the multiplex PCR reads with MiXCR, giving one entry per CDR3 protein. The sample lists about 16,000 distinct CDR3 sequences; about half were seen once. The specimen sequenced was peripheral blood. These receptors were taken from a middle-aged woman with stable Graves' hyperthyroidism. CDR3s include the opening cysteine and the closing phenylalanine or tryptophan. D genes are given only for firm matches. A row's size may be missing; if present it is once, few, many or a size class.

CDR3 DNA | CDR3 protein | CDR3 length | D gene | clone size | J gene | V gene
TGCGCCAGCAGCCTCCGGAGACAGGGGGCAGAGACCCAGTACTTC | CASSLRRQGAETQYF | 15 | TRBD1 | many | TRBJ2-5 | TRBV5-1
TGTGCCAGCAGTTCGACAGGACGTTACAATGAGCAGTTCTTC | CASSSTGRYNEQFF | 14 | . | . | TRBJ2-1 | TRBV27
TGCGCCAGCCTACGGGACAGGATTACAGGTACGCAGTATTTT | CASLRDRITGTQYF | 14 | TRBD1 | . | TRBJ2-3 | TRBV2
TGTGCCAGCAGTGAGCGTCAGGGATTGACTGAAGCTTTCTTT | CASSERQGLTEAFF | 14 | . | many | TRBJ1-1 | TRBV6-1
TGCAGCGTTGAAGGGCAGGGCACCTACGAGCAGTACTTC | CSVEGQGTYEQYF | 13 | . | . | TRBJ2-7 | TRBV29-1
TGTGCCACCAGTGGTACCGCAAGCTCCTACAATGAGCAGTTCTTC | CATSGTASSYNEQFF | 15 | . | . | TRBJ2-1 | TRBV24-1
TGTGCCAGCAGCTTGGGGGGTGGCATGAACACTGAAGCTTTCTTT | CASSLGGGMNTEAFF | 15 | . | many | TRBJ1-1 | TRBV7-3
TGTGCCATCAGGAAAGACAGGGGAAGGAAGGATGAAGCTTTCTTT | CAIRKDRGRKDEAFF | 15 | TRBD1 | . | TRBJ1-1 | TRBV10-3
TGTGCCAGCAGCTTCACTCCTGAGCGGGAGACCCTCAATGAGCAGTTCTTC | CASSFTPERETLNEQFF | 17 | TRBD2 | many | TRBJ2-1 | TRBV7-6
TGTGCCAGCAAGGGCCCGGTCAATGGGCCCCAGCATTTT | CASKGPVNGPQHF | 13 | . | medium-sized | TRBJ1-5 | TRBV2
TGTGCCAGCAGCTTATCCACCCCCGTAAACTATGGCTACACCTTC | CASSLSTPVNYGYTF | 15 | . | many | TRBJ1-2 | TRBV5-5
TGTGCCACCAGTGAGAGACAGCCAAATCAGCCCCAGCATTTT | CATSERQPNQPQHF | 14 | . | . | TRBJ1-5 | TRBV24-1
TGTGCCAGTATGAACAGAATCACAGATACGCAGTATTTT | CASMNRITDTQYF | 13 | . | medium-sized | TRBJ2-3 | TRBV19
TGCAGTGCTAGGACAGCCTATAATTCACCCCTCCACTTT | CSARTAYNSPLHF | 13 | . | many | TRBJ1-6 | TRBV20-1
TGTGCCAGCAGCTTTCGGCTAGCGAGTACAGATGCGCAGTATTTT | CASSFRLASTDAQYF | 15 | . | . | TRBJ2-3 | TRBV7-2
TGCGCCAGCAGCTTGGATCTCGGGGGGCGAGGCAATGAGCAGTTCTTC | CASSLDLGGRGNEQFF | 16 | . | many | TRBJ2-1 | TRBV5-1
TGTGCCAGCAGGGGCCAAGAGACCCAGTACTTC | CASRGQETQYF | 11 | . | medium-sized | TRBJ2-5 | TRBV2
TGTGCCAGGAGAGGGGAAAGCTCCTACAATGAGCAGTTCTTC | CARRGESSYNEQFF | 14 | . | medium-sized | TRBJ2-1 | TRBV2
TGTGCCAGCAGCCACGCGGGAAACATTCAGTACTTC | CASSHAGNIQYF | 12 | . | . | TRBJ2-4 | TRBV3-1
TGTGCCAGTAGTATAGAGGGACAGCCTCGGTCTGAAGCTTTCTTT | CASSIEGQPRSEAFF | 15 | TRBD1 | many | TRBJ1-1 | TRBV19
TGCGCCAGCAGCGCAGGGGAGAGCAATCAGCCCCAGCATTTT | CASSAGESNQPQHF | 14 | . | . | TRBJ1-5 | TRBV10-2
TGTGCCAGCAGCTCAACCCCGGCTAGCGGGGGAAACAGGCAGTATTTT | CASSSTPASGGNRQYF | 16 | TRBD2 | . | TRBJ2-3 | TRBV7-1
TGTGCCAGCAGTAGGGGGGAGGGCAATCAGCCCCAGTACTTC | CASSRGEGNQPQYF | 14 | . | few | TRBJ2-5 | TRBV2
TGCGCCAGTTCTACAGGGGGCACCGGGGAGCTGTTTTTT | CASSTGGTGELFF | 13 | TRBD1 | . | TRBJ2-2 | TRBV10-1
TGTGCCAGCAGCAAGGGACAGGGGGCTGAAAAACTGTTTTTT | CASSKGQGAEKLFF | 14 | TRBD1 | . | TRBJ1-4 | TRBV12-3/TRBV12-4
TGTGCCACCAGTGGGACTAGCGGGAGTTACGAGCAGTACTTC | CATSGTSGSYEQYF | 14 | TRBD2 | . | TRBJ2-7 | TRBV24-1
TGTGCCAATAGTAGAGGAAGGGGGCCTGCTAGTACAGATACGCAGTATTTT | CANSRGRGPASTDTQYF | 17 | TRBD1 | . | TRBJ2-3 | TRBV19
TGTGCCAGTAGTATAGGGACTAGCGGGGGGCAGTACTTC | CASSIGTSGGQYF | 13 | TRBD2 | . | TRBJ2-7 | TRBV19
TGTGCCAGCAACTCAGGAGGAGGGGGGGCCTACGAGCAGTACTTC | CASNSGGGGAYEQYF | 15 | . | . | TRBJ2-7 | TRBV7-6
TGTGCCGTCAGTGGGGGGGCCACAGATACGCAGTATTTT | CAVSGGATDTQYF | 13 | . | once | TRBJ2-3 | TRBV10-3
TGTGCCAGCAGTGGGGCAGCCTCTGGAAACACCATATATTTT | CASSGAASGNTIYF | 14 | . | few | TRBJ1-3 | TRBV6-1
TGTGCCATCAGTGAGTCGGTCCAACAAGAGACCCAGTACTTC | CAISESVQQETQYF | 14 | . | . | TRBJ2-5 | TRBV10-3
TGTGCCAGCAGCCAAGGGGCAGGGGCCTACGAGCAGTACTTC | CASSQGAGAYEQYF | 14 | . | many | TRBJ2-7 | TRBV4-2
TGTGCCAGCAGTAGGGGGGAGGGGGAGACCCAGTACTTC | CASSRGEGETQYF | 13 | . | . | TRBJ2-5 | TRBV2
TGTGCCAGCAGCTTGGGTAGAAGGTCAGATACGCAGTATTTT | CASSLGRRSDTQYF | 14 | . | many | TRBJ2-3 | TRBV5-8
TGTGCCAGCAGTGAATGGGGGGGCCTCTACAATGGGCAGTTCTTC | CASSEWGGLYNGQFF | 15 | . | . | TRBJ2-1 | TRBV25-1
TGTGCCATCAGGTCAGGGGGCCCGGGACAGCTCTCGTACGAGCAGTACTTC | CAIRSGGPGQLSYEQYF | 17 | TRBD1 | . | TRBJ2-7 | TRBV10-3